This TCR beta chain was recorded in a study of T cell changes during pregnancy in multiple sclerosis. The data were produced by immunoSEQ multiplex PCR, yet TCRdb's version contains in-frame clones alone and is incomplete. The profile shows about 110,000 clones, roughly 92% of them singletons. About this clone: The junction departs from the called germline gene at one end, perhaps through a read error.

The CDR3 sequence is 14 residues long. CDR1 SNHLY and CDR2 FYNNEI come from the germline V gene. This chain uses TRBV2 with TRBJ1-5, with TRBD1 matching over 7 bases. Sequences were derived from peripheral blood, sampled after pregnancy. The sequence was collected from a female donor with multiple sclerosis, enrolled in a pregnancy study. The CDR3 reads CASSEGTVAQPQHF. In DNA form, the CDR3 reads TGTGCCAGCAGCGAAGGGACAGTGGCTCAGCCCCAGCATTTT.